The clone carrying this TCR beta chain has only a few counts. The antigen remains unidentified. RNA transcripts gave rise to amplified TCR beta CDR3 regions. During a first-round RT-PCR of the TCR CDR3, the HTBI primer set was used. TCRdb re-derived calls from the multiplex PCR reads in MiXCR, one entry per CDR3 protein. Among hundreds of thousands of distinct CDR3 sequences listed, about a sixth were seen once. When ophthalmopathy did not progress within 18 months, Graves' hyperthyroidism was considered stable. These data belong to a study of T cells in Graves' hyperthyroidism and ophthalmopathy. Study-wide results and limits: A model built on 13 V-J features separated ophthalmopathy from stable hyperthyroidism.

V shed 6 bases and J shed 1 base, with 12 bases lying between them. The germline V gene has CDR1 LNHDA and CDR2 SQIVND (reference sequence). This CDR3 comprises 15 residues. V and J are TRBV19 and TRBJ2-2; no clear D gene. The origin of this receptor is a woman younger than 35 with Graves' hyperthyroidism. Material for sequencing was blood. This CDR3 reads CASSQSILNTGELFF. For the CDR3, the DNA is TGTGCCAGTAGCCAATCGATTCTGAACACCGGGGAGCTGTTTTTT. Combining the CDR3 with reference TRBV19 and TRBJ2-2 gives the whole variable domain DGGITQSPKYLFRKEGQNVTLSCEQNLNHDAMYWYRQDPGQGLRLIYYSQIVNDFQKGDIAEGYSVSREKKESFPLTVTSAQKNPTAFYLCASSQSILNTGELFFGEGSRLTVL.